The 8 T cell receptor beta chains below were found in one sample sequenced in a study of T cells in Graves' hyperthyroidism and ophthalmopathy. Researchers amplified the TCR beta CDR3 regions from RNA transcripts. Carried out on the TCR CDR3, a first-round RT-PCR used the HTBI primer set. One entry per CDR3 protein, called by TCRdb with MiXCR from the multiplex PCR reads. The table shows about 840,000 distinct CDR3 sequences, with roughly 40% occurring only once. The sequencing sample was made of blood. The source of these receptors is a man younger than 35 with Graves' hyperthyroidism.

This clonotype was found many times. The CDR3 sequence is CASSPLGRGGQPQHF. In DNA form, the CDR3 reads TGTGCCAGCAGCCCCCTGGGGAGGGGTGGGCAGCCCCAGCATTTT. This chain uses TRBV7-2 with TRBJ1-5, with D possibly TRBD1 on 5 matching bases. The V end was cut by 5 bases, the J end by 7 bases, with 18 bases between. This CDR3 has 15 residues. CDR1 SGHTA and CDR2 FQGNSA come from the germline V gene.

This chain links TRBV25-1 with TRBJ1-2, with D possibly being TRBD1 (5 bases). The germline V gene encodes CDR1 MGHDK and CDR2 SYGVNS. The CDR3 has 14 amino acids. V dropped 8 bases and J dropped 6 bases, with 19 bases sitting between them. CDR3 coding DNA: TGTGCCAGCGTGGGGGTGAGTGAGAGCAATGGCTACACCTTC. Residues: CASVGVSESNGYTF.

V gene TRBV25-1 combines with J gene TRBJ2-1; D uncertain. The CDR3 is made up of 13 amino acids. Germline loops: CDR1 MGHDK, CDR2 SYGVNS. Trimming took 2 bases from V and 12 from J, leaving 14 bases between them. CDR3 coding DNA: TGTGCCAGCAGTGAAGGCGTCCCCCGAGGGCAGTTCTTC. Protein: CASSEGVPRGQFF.

V and J are TRBV9 and TRBJ2-5, with D hard to call. Judging by the DNA end, TRBJ2-7 fits better; the J call may be wrong. The CDR3 spans 12 residues. Germline V lookup: CDR1 SGDLS, CDR2 YYNGEE. This chain's CDR3 is CASSPYPGEQYF. Here the CDR3 DNA reads TGTGCCAGCAGCCCTTACCCCGGCGAGCAGTACTTC.

In its sample, this clonotype was seen once. This chain uses TRBV7-9 with TRBJ1-3, with D perhaps TRBD1 (5 bases). CDR1 and CDR2 (germline): SEHNR, FQNEAQ (reference sequence). Trimming took 10 bases from V and 10 from J, leaving 23 bases between them. CDR3 length: 14 residues. The CDR3 nucleotides read TGTGCCATCGCCCGGGACGGAGATGGGGAGACCATATATTTT. Translated, it gives CAIARDGDGETIYF.

A word on this clonotype: Being one base from a much bigger clone, this may be a read error. The chain combines TRBV7-2 with TRBJ1-3, with D possibly matching TRBD1 (6 bases). CDR3 length: 15 amino acids. V lost 3 bases, J lost 3 bases, and 12 bases lay in between. The germline V gene has CDR1 SGHTA and CDR2 FQGNSA. The CDR3 nucleotides are TGTGCCAGCAGCTTCGTAGGGGGATATGGAAACACCATATATTTT. It specifies CASSFVGGYGNTIYF.

This clonotype has just a few counts. The chain couples TRBV14 to TRBJ2-7; D not resolved. Trimming took 5 bases from V and 3 from J, leaving 14 bases between them. This CDR3 is built from 14 residues. The germline CDR1 and CDR2 sequences are SGHDN and FVKESK. CDR3 residues: CASSETGLLYEQYF. The CDR3 DNA sequence: TGTGCCAGCAGCGAGACTGGGCTCCTCTACGAGCAGTACTTC. Combining the CDR3 with reference TRBV14 and TRBJ2-7 gives the whole variable domain EAGVTQFPSHSVIEKGQTVTLRCDPISGHDNLYWYRRVMGKEIKFLLHFVKESKQDESGMPNNRFLAERTGGTYSTLKVQPAELEDSGVYFCASSETGLLYEQYFGPGTRLTVT.

Concerning this clonotype itself: A much larger clone differs from this one at a single base, so this may be a read error. The chain recombines TRBV15 with TRBJ2-7, with TRBD2 matching over 8 bases. The CDR3 loop spans 15 amino acids. CDR1 and CDR2 from the germline V gene are LNHNV and YYDKDF (reference sequence). Losses at the gene ends were 5 bases for V and 3 bases for J; bases not matched to a gene: 9. The CDR3 sequence: CATSPSGGHFYEQYF. CDR3 DNA: TGTGCCACCAGCCCGAGCGGGGGCCATTTCTACGAGCAGTACTTC.